The 29 T cell receptor beta chains below come from one sample, sequenced in a study of T-cell reconstitution after alpha-beta-depleted transplantation in children. The authors prepared the TCRbeta library with unique molecular identifiers. TCRdb re-derived calls from the PCR reads in MiXCR, one entry per CDR3 protein. The sample has nearly 350,000 distinct CDR3 sequences, about 17% seen once. The sequencing used PBMCs, mostly from graft donor cells, collected 360 days after TCRalphabeta/CD19-depleted stem cell transplant. These receptors were taken from a male patient aged 2 to 10 who had a stem cell transplant for acute lymphoblastic leukemia, so the T cells may come from the graft donor.

This chain uses TRBV10-3 with TRBJ1-1; 7 positions match TRBD1. CDR1 and CDR2 (germline): ENHRY, SYGVKD. V shed 6 bases and J 8 bases; nucleotides not matched to a gene: 15. The CDR3 loop spans 15 amino acids. The CDR3 is CAIRPLGFRGTEAFF. Written as DNA, the CDR3 is TGTGCCATCAGGCCCCTCGGCTTCAGGGGGACAGAAGCTTTCTTT.

The rearrangement joins TRBV28 to TRBJ2-4; D is tentatively TRBD1 or TRBD2 (5 bases each). CDR1 and CDR2 (germline): MDHEN, SYDVKM. The CDR3 runs to 14 residues. The V end lost 6 bases, the J end lost 5 bases, and 14 bases lay between the germline ends. This chain's CDR3 is CASSVEGLQNIQYF. The CDR3 coding sequence is TGTGCCAGCAGCGTCGAGGGGTTACAAAACATTCAGTACTTC.

In this sample, this clonotype turned up many times. The V call is TRBV2, the J call TRBJ2-7; a possible D gene is TRBD1 (5 bases). The CDR3 runs to 12 residues. The germline CDR1 and CDR2 sequences are SNHLY and FYNNEI. The V end was cut by 3 bases, the J end by 6 bases, with 9 bases between. CDR3 sequence: CASSDSRGEQYF. The DNA of the CDR3 is TGTGCCAGCAGTGACAGTAGGGGCGAGCAGTACTTC.

This clonotype was seen a handful of times. The V call is TRBV20-1, the J call TRBJ2-7; D remains ambiguous. CDR1 DFQATT and CDR2 SNEGSKA come from the germline V gene (reference sequence). The CDR3 covers 13 residues. The V and J ends lost 4 bases and 0 bases respectively, with 10 bases between them. The CDR3 region has the DNA TGCAGTGCTATAACTACGACCTCCTACGAGCAGTACTTC. The encoded protein is CSAITTTSYEQYF.

The V and J genes are TRBV5-4 and TRBJ2-6; TRBD2 is a possible D gene (5 bases). The length of the CDR3 is 11 residues. Trimming left V 2 bases short and J 14 bases short, with 8 bases between. Germline CDR1 reads SGHNT; CDR2 reads YYREEE (reference sequence). CDR3 sequence reads: CASSFRGILTF. Here the CDR3 DNA reads TGTGCCAGCAGCTTTCGAGGGATCCTGACTTTC.

The gene calls are TRBV7-9 and TRBJ2-1, with 10 bases aligning to TRBD1. Germline CDR1 is SEHNR and CDR2 is FQNEAQ (reference sequence). There are 16 residues in the CDR3. The J segment lost 7 bases and the V segment lost 2 bases, leaving 8 bases of the junction unmatched. For the CDR3, the DNA is TGTGCCAGCAGCTTACCCCCTCCGGACAGGGGGAATGAGCAGTTCTTC. Its translation is CASSLPPPDRGNEQFF.

The gene calls are TRBV6-5 and TRBJ2-7, with 10 bases aligning to TRBD2. The J segment lost 2 bases and the V segment lost 2 bases, leaving 12 bases of the junction unmatched. Germline CDR1 and CDR2: MNHEY and SVGAGI. The CDR3 length is 18 residues. As DNA, the CDR3 is TGTGCCAGCAGTTACCCCCTCATCTCTAGCGGGAGACCCTACGAGCAGTACTTC. Its translation: CASSYPLISSGRPYEQYF.

With regard to this clonotype: Without the conserved terminal phenylalanine or tryptophan, this CDR3 likely stems from a read error. The chain employs TRBV20-1 and TRBJ2-5; 7 bases match TRBD2. The CDR3 loop spans 14 amino acids. The V gene end was trimmed by 6 bases and the J gene end by 3 bases; junction bases not matched to a gene: 10. CDR1 and CDR2 from the germline V gene are DFQATT and SNEGSKA (reference sequence). As DNA, the CDR3 is TGCAGTGCCCCCCTGGGGCTAGCGGAAGAGACCCAGTACTGC. Its protein product is CSAPLGLAEETQYC.

This clonotype was recorded a few times. This chain joins TRBV12-3 or TRBV12-4 and TRBJ2-3; D uncertain. The CDR3 runs 13 residues. Trimming stripped 3 bases from V and 4 bases from J, with 8 bases between. CDR3 nucleotides: TGTGCCAGCAGTTTCGGTTCCTCAGATACGCAGTATTTT. It codes for CASSFGSSDTQYF.

Notes on this clonotype: The junction does not match germline at one end; this may be a read error. This chain connects TRBV20-1 to TRBJ2-3; perhaps TRBD2 as D (6 bases). The CDR3 loop spans 16 amino acids. Germline lookup yields CDR1 DFQATT and CDR2 SNEGSKA (reference sequence). The CDR3 sequence: CSARAQSGFSTDTQYF. The CDR3, as DNA: TGCAGTGCCAGAGCCCAAAGCGGGTTTAGCACAGATACGCAGTATTTT.

This clonotype came up a few times. This chain uses TRBV10-3 with TRBJ2-7; possibly TRBD1 or TRBD2 for D (5 bases each). Trimming took off 6 bases at V and 3 bases at J, with 12 bases between the two ends. This CDR3 has 13 residues. Looked up from germline, CDR1 is ENHRY and CDR2 is SYGVKD. The CDR3 loop is CAIRAGTRYEQYF. The CDR3 bases are TGTGCCATCAGGGCAGGGACCCGCTACGAGCAGTACTTC.

The chain joins TRBV7-8 to TRBJ2-1; 13 bases fit TRBD2. V trimming: 1 base; J trimming: 9 bases; junction bases outside the gene matches: 3. The CDR3 runs to 15 residues. Germline loops: CDR1 SGHVS, CDR2 FQNEAQ. CDR3: CASSLVTSGGGEQFF. DNA for the CDR3: TGTGCCAGCAGCTTAGTAACTAGCGGGGGGGGTGAGCAGTTCTTC. Supplemented by reference TRBV7-8 and TRBJ2-1, the full variable domain reads GAGVSQSPRYKVAKRGQDVALRCDPISGHVSLFWYQQALGQGPEFLTYFQNEAQLDKSGLPSDRFFAERPEGSVSTLKIQRTQQEDSAVYLCASSLVTSGGGEQFFGPGTRLTVL.

The J gene is TRBJ1-1, the V gene TRBV6-2 or TRBV6-3; D remains ambiguous. Germline V gives CDR1 MNHEY, CDR2 SVGEGT. The V end was cut by 7 bases, the J end by 4 bases, with 13 bases between. This CDR3 has 13 residues. CDR3 in DNA: TGTGCCAGCATTCCCGGGCTAATCACTGAAGCTTTCTTT. It is translated as CASIPGLITEAFF.

A few counts support this clonotype. This chain links TRBV20-1 with TRBJ2-3; 7 nucleotides agree with TRBD2. The CDR3 is 13 residues long. Per the germline V gene, CDR1 is DFQATT and CDR2 is SNEGSKA (reference sequence). J was trimmed by 3 bases and V by 2 bases; bases with no gene match: 2. The CDR3 DNA is TGCAGTGCTAGACCACTAGCGACAGATACGCAGTATTTT. Residues: CSARPLATDTQYF.

This clonotype was observed at least ten times. This chain links TRBV3-1 with TRBJ1-2, with a possible D match to TRBD1 (5 bases). This CDR3 spans 12 amino acids. Trimming left V 4 bases short and J 8 bases short, with 11 bases between. The germline V gene has CDR1 LGHDT and CDR2 YNNKEL (reference sequence). The DNA of the CDR3 is TGTGCCAGCAGCCCCATCCGGGGGGGCTACACCTTC. Encoded protein: CASSPIRGGYTF.

There are a few counts of this clonotype. CDR3 sequence: CSARKHGGETQYF. Written as DNA, the CDR3 is TGCAGTGCTAGGAAGCACGGGGGAGAGACCCAGTACTTC. This chain joins TRBV20-1 and TRBJ2-5; possibly TRBD2 for D (6 bases). The length of the CDR3 is 13 residues. Between the trimmed V and J ends, which lost 3 bases and 4 bases, there was a span of 12 bases. CDR1 is DFQATT and CDR2 is SNEGSKA in the germline V gene (reference sequence).

The sample holds one count of this clonotype. V gene TRBV11-3 combines with J gene TRBJ2-2; TRBD1 is a possible D gene (6 bases). Trimming cost V 2 bases and J 1 base, with 17 bases left between them. The length of the CDR3 is 18 residues. The germline CDR1 and CDR2 sequences are SGHNT and YENEEA. CDR3 sequence reads: CASSLTRIGTRNTGELFF. CDR3 DNA: TGTGCCAGCAGCTTAACGAGAATCGGGACAAGGAACACCGGGGAGCTGTTTTTT.

The gene calls are TRBV9 and TRBJ1-6; D perhaps matches TRBD1 (6 bases). This CDR3 comprises 17 residues. Deletions cut 0 bases from V and 8 bases from J, with 18 bases between. The V gene's germline CDR1 is SGDLS and CDR2 YYNGEE. The CDR3 DNA is TGTGCCAGCAGCGTAGAAGAAGGGGGTCTCTCCTATTCACCCCTCCACTTT. Translated, it gives CASSVEEGGLSYSPLHF.

This clonotype was seen ten or more times. V is TRBV7-2 and J is TRBJ2-3, with no clear D. The germline V and J ends were trimmed by 2 bases and 3 bases, with 6 bases remaining between them. Looked up from germline, CDR1 is SGHTA and CDR2 is FQGNSA. This CDR3 comprises 13 residues. CDR3 DNA sequence: TGTGCCAGCAGCTTAATGGTGACAGATACGCAGTATTTT. This gives the protein CASSLMVTDTQYF. The whole variable domain, filled in from reference TRBV7-2 and TRBJ2-3, reads GAGVSQSPSNKVTEKGKDVELRCDPISGHTALYWYRQSLGQGLEFLIYFQGNSAPDKSGLPSDRFSAERTGGSVSTLTIQRTQQEDSAVYLCASSLMVTDTQYFGPGTRLTVL.

This chain connects TRBV6-2 or TRBV6-3 to TRBJ2-2; no reliable D call. Trimming took off 0 bases at V and 2 bases at J, with 13 bases between the two ends. Germline CDR1 MNHEY, CDR2 SVGEGT. The CDR3 sequence is 17 residues long. CDR3 DNA: TGTGCCAGCAGTTACTCGGTTCTCGCGGACAACACCGGGGAGCTGTTTTTT. Its protein product is CASSYSVLADNTGELFF.

A few counts support this clonotype. The V and J genes are TRBV5-5 and TRBJ1-3; a weak D match, TRBD1 (5 bases). The CDR3 length is 15 residues. The germline V gene has CDR1 SGHKS and CDR2 YYEKEE (reference sequence). Trimming took off 0 bases at V and 8 bases at J, with 15 bases between the two ends. The CDR3 loop reads CASSLGGLLRDTIYF. CDR3 bases: TGTGCCAGCAGCTTGGGGGGCCTCCTACGGGACACCATATATTTT. Full variable domain (remainder filled in from reference TRBV5-5 and TRBJ1-3): DAGVTQSPTHLIKTRGQQVTLRCSPISGHKSVSWYQQVLGQGPQFIFQYYEKEERGRGNFPDRFSARQFPNYSSELNVNALLLGDSALYLCASSLGGLLRDTIYFGEGSWLTVV.

The chain recombines TRBV29-1 with TRBJ2-3; 11 bases are a match to TRBD1. Germline CDR1 and CDR2: SQVTM and ANQGSEA. V shed 6 bases and J 5 bases; nucleotides not matched to a gene: 16. The CDR3 runs to 17 residues. The CDR3 DNA reads as TGCAGCGTCCAGGACAGGGGGCTGCTCTCCCTCAAAGATACGCAGTATTTT. It translates to CSVQDRGLLSLKDTQYF.

This clonotype has ten or more counts. The chain combines TRBV9 with TRBJ2-1; 9 bases map to TRBD2. This CDR3 comprises 19 residues. Germline V gene lookup returns CDR1 SGDLS and CDR2 YYNGEE. V gave up 0 bases and J gave up 6 bases; unmatched junction bases: 16. The CDR3 DNA is TGTGCCAGCAGCGTAGGAGGCGGGGGGGCCGGGACTCTTGGCAATGAGCAGTTCTTC. It is translated as CASSVGGGGAGTLGNEQFF.

CDR3 bases: TGTGCCAGCAGCCAAGACGCAGGGGGCGGGACTGAAGCTTTCTTT. It yields the protein CASSQDAGGGTEAFF. The chain carries TRBV3-1 and TRBJ1-1; 8 bases match TRBD1. Trimming cost V 0 bases and J 5 bases; bases outside gene matches: 5. The CDR3 extends over 15 amino acids. The germline V gene has CDR1 LGHDT and CDR2 YNNKEL (reference sequence).

In this sample, this clonotype turned up a few times. CDR3 sequence (DNA): TGCAGCGCGACGGGACCGACCAACCAAGAGACCCAGTACTTC. This codes for CSATGPTNQETQYF. The chain has TRBV29-1 and TRBJ2-5; perhaps D is TRBD1 or TRBD2 (5 bases each). The CDR3 is 14 amino acids. Germline assignment: CDR1 SQVTM and CDR2 ANQGSEA. The V end lost 7 bases, the J end lost 0 bases, and 15 bases lay between the germline ends.

This chain connects TRBV27 to TRBJ1-5, with D maybe TRBD1 (5 bases). V lost 3 bases to trimming and J lost 2 bases, with 11 bases between them. The CDR3 totals 15 residues. The germline V gene has CDR1 MNHEY and CDR2 SMNVEV (reference sequence). The CDR3 sequence: CASSFRQGGNQPQHF. The CDR3, as DNA: TGTGCCAGCAGTTTCAGGCAGGGAGGCAATCAGCCCCAGCATTTT.

The genes are TRBV6-5 and TRBJ2-1; no reliable D call. V was pared by 5 bases and J by 8 bases, with 10 bases between. The CDR3 has 12 residues. Germline assignment: CDR1 MNHEY and CDR2 SVGAGI. CDR3 region: CASSTEYDEQFF. Here the CDR3 DNA reads TGTGCCAGCAGTACCGAATACGATGAGCAGTTCTTC.

This sequence joins TRBV4-3 and TRBJ2-5; 10 bases align to TRBD1. This CDR3 has 18 residues. The trim removed 3 bases at V and 9 bases at J, leaving 19 bases unmatched. The germline V gene encodes CDR1 LGHNA and CDR2 YSLEER. CDR3 sequence: CASSQTGGANKISSSQYF. CDR3 nucleotide sequence: TGCGCCAGCAGCCAGACAGGGGGCGCGAATAAAATAAGTTCGTCCCAGTACTTC.

The rearrangement links TRBV5-5 to TRBJ1-6; TRBD1 matches at 11 bases. CDR1 SGHKS and CDR2 YYEKEE come from the germline V gene (reference sequence). Trimming removed 2 bases from V and 10 bases from J; junction bases left unmatched: 8. The CDR3 covers 16 residues. The CDR3 spells CASSLNYGQGASPLHF. The CDR3 DNA reads TGTGCCAGCAGCTTAAACTACGGACAGGGGGCCTCACCCCTCCACTTT.